This T cell receptor beta chain was sequenced for a study of T cell clonality in common variable immunodeficiency. This clone was observed at least ten times. Its antigen is not known. The CDR3 end lies 3 residues beyond the end of the read and is filled in from the germline J gene. TCRdb's table, derived via immunoSEQ multiplex PCR, lists solely in-frame clones and lacks some. This repertoire lists 50,000 to 60,000 clones without singletons; around 0.84% sits in the top ten. Study-level points and caveats: CVID subjects showed higher TCRbeta clonality than healthy controls.

The germline CDR1 and CDR2 sequences are GTSNPN and SVGIG (reference sequence). Trimming took off 5 bases at V and 2 bases at J, with 10 bases between the two ends. The CDR3 is 12 residues long. The V call is TRBV30, the J call TRBJ2-7; D remains ambiguous. The sequencing sample was made of peripheral blood mononuclear cells. The TCR originated in a person aged 18 to 75 in good health. The sequenced part of the CDR3 DNA is TGTGCCTGGCTGGCCGATGCCTACGAG. Protein sequence: CAWLADAYE. The whole CDR3 reads CAWLADAYEQYF.